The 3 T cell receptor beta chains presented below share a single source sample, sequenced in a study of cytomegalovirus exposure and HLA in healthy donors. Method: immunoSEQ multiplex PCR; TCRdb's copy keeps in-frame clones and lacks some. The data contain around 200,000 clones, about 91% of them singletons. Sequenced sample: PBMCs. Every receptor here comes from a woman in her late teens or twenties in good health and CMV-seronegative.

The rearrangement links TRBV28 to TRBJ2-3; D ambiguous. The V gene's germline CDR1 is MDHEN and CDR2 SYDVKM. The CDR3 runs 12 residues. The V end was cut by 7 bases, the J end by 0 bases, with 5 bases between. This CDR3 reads CASMRSTDTQYF. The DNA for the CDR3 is TGTGCCAGCATGCGGAGCACAGATACGCAGTATTTT.

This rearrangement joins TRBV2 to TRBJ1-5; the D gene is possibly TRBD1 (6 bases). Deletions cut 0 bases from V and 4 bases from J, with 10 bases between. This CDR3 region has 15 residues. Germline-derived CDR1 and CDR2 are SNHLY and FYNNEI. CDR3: CASSEARQGNQPQHF. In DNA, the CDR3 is TGTGCCAGCAGTGAAGCTCGGCAGGGGAATCAGCCCCAGCATTTT. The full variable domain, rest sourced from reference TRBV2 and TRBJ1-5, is EPEVTQTPSHQVTQMGQEVILRCVPISNHLYFYWYRQILGQKVEFLVSFYNNEISEKSEIFDDQFSVERPDGSNFTLKIRSTKLEDSAMYFCASSEARQGNQPQHFGDGTRLSIL.

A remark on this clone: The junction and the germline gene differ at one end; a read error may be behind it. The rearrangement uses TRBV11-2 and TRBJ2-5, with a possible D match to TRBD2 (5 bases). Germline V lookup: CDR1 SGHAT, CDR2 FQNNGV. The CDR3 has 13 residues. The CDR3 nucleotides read TGTGCCAGCAGCCCACAACGAGGAGGAACCCAAGACTTC. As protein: CASSPQRGGTQDF.